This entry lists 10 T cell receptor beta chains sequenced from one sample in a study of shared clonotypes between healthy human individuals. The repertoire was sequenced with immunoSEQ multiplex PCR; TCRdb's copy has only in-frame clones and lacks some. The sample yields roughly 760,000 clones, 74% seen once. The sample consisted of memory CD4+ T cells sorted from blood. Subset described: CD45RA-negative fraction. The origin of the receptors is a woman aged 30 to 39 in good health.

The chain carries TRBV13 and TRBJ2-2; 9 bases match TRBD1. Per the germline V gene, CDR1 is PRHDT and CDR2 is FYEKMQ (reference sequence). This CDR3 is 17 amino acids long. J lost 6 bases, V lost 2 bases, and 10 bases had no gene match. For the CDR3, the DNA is TGTGCCAGCAGCTTATGGGGAACAGGGGGCGTCCCCGGGGAGCTGTTTTTT. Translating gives CASSLWGTGGVPGELFF.

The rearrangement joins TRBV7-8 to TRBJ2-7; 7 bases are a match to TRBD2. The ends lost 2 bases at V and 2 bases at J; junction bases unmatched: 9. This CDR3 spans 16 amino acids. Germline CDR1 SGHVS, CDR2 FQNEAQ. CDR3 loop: CASSLQGSGDAYEQYF. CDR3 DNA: TGTGCCAGCAGCTTACAGGGCAGCGGGGATGCCTACGAGCAGTACTTC.

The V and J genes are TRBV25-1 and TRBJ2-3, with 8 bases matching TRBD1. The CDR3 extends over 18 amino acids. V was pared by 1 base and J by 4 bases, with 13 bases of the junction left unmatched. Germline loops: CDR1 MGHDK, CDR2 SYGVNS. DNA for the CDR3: TGTGCCAGCAGTGAATGGGGCGGAAAGGACAGGGATGCAGATACGCAGTATTTT. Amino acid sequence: CASSEWGGKDRDADTQYF.

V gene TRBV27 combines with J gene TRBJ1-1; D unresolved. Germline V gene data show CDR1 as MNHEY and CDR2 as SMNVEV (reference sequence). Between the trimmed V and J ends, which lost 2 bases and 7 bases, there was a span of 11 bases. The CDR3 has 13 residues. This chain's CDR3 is CASSLKQQLEAFF. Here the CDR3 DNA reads TGTGCCAGCAGTTTAAAACAGCAACTTGAAGCTTTCTTT.

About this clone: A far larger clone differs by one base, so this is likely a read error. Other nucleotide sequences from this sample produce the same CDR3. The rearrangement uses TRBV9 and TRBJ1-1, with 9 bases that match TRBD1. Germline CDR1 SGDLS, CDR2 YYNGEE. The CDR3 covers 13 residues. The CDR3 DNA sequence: TGTGCCAGCAGCGTCGGCTGGGACAGGGAAGCCTTCTTT. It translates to CASSVGWDREAFF.

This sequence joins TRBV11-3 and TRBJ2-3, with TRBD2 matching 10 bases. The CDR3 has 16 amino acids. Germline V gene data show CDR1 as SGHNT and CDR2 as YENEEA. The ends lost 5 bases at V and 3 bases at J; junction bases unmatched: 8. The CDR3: CASSRTLAGVTDTQYF. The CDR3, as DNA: TGTGCCAGCAGCCGCACCCTAGCGGGAGTTACAGATACGCAGTATTTT. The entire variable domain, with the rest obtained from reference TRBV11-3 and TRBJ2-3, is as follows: EAGVVQSPRYKIIEKKQPVAFWCNPISGHNTLYWYLQNLGQGPELLIRYENEEAVDDSQLPKDRFSAERLKGVDSTLKIQPAELGDSAVYLCASSRTLAGVTDTQYFGPGTRLTVL.

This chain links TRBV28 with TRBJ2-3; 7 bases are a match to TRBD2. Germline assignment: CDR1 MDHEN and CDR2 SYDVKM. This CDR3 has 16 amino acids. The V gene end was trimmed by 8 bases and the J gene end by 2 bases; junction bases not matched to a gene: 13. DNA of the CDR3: TGTGCCAGCTCCCCCTACGGGCTAGCGGACACAGATACGCAGTATTTT. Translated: CASSPYGLADTDTQYF.

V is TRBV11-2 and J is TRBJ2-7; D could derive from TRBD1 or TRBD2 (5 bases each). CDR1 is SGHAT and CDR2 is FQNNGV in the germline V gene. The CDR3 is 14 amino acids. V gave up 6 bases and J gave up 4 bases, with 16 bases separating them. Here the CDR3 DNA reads TGTGCCAGCAGTGCCGGGGCGCTCAGGTACGAGCAGTACTTC. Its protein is CASSAGALRYEQYF.

The CDR3 DNA sequence: TGCGCCAGCAGCAGACAGGGGAGCTCCTACAATGAGCAGTTCTTC. Translation gives CASSRQGSSYNEQFF. The chain is built from TRBV5-1 and TRBJ2-1; 8 bases agree with TRBD1. Germline CDR1 SGHRS, CDR2 YFSETQ. CDR3 length: 15 amino acids. J gave up 0 bases and V 4 bases, and 3 bases lay outside the gene matches.

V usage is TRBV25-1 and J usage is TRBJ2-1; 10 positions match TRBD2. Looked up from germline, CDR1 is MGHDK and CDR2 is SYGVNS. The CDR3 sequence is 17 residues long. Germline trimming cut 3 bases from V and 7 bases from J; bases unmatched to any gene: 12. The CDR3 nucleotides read TGTGCCAGCAGTGAGCGCAAAGGACTAGCGGAGATTAATGAGCAGTTCTTC. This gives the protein CASSERKGLAEINEQFF.